This section outlines one T cell receptor beta chain sequence together with its context. The data were obtained in a study of blood T cells in healthy people across ages. Sample-barcoded 5' priming and a J-beta primer mix drove a second PCR of about 6 to 12 cycles. From the 5' RACE reads, TCRdb called clonotypes with MiXCR, one entry per CDR3 protein. The sample yields roughly 1.5 million distinct CDR3 sequences, approximately 43% seen once. V was clipped by 2 bases and J by 1 base, with 8 bases between them. The CDR3 extends over 14 amino acids. CDR1 and CDR2 from the germline V gene are LNHNV and YYDKDF (reference sequence).

The V and J genes are TRBV15 and TRBJ1-1; D is undetermined. This clonotype was obtained from a woman under 30 in good health. The sample comprised blood. The CDR3 is CATSRSDGNTEAFF. The DNA of the CDR3 is TGTGCCACCAGCAGATCGGACGGGAACACTGAAGCTTTCTTT.